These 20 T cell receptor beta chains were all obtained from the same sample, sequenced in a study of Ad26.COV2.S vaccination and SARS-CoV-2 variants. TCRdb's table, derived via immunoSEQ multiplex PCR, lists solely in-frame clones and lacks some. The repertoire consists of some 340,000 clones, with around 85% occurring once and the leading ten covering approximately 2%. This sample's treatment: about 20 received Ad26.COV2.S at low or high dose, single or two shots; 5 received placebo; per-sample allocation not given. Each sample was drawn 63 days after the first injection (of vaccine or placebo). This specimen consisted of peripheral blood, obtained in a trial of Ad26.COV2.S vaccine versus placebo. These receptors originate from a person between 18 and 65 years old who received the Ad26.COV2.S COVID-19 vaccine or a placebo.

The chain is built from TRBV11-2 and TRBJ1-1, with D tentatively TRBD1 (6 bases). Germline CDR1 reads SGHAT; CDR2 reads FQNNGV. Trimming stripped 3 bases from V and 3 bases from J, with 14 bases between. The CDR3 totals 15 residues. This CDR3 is CASSFNGAGDTEAFF. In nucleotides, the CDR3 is TGTGCCAGCAGCTTTAACGGGGCAGGGGACACTGAAGCTTTCTTT. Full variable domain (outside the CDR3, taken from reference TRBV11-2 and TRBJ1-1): EAGVAQSPRYKIIEKRQSVAFWCNPISGHATLYWYQQILGQGPKLLIQFQNNGVVDDSQLPKDRFSAERLKGVDSTLKIQPAKLEDSAVYLCASSFNGAGDTEAFFGQGTRLTVV.

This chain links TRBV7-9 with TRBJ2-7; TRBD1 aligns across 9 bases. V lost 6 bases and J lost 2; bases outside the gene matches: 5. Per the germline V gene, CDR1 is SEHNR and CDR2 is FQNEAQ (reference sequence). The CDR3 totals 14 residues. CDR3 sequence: CASSFGQGTYEQYF. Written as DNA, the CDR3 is TGTGCCAGCAGTTTCGGACAGGGGACCTACGAGCAGTACTTC.

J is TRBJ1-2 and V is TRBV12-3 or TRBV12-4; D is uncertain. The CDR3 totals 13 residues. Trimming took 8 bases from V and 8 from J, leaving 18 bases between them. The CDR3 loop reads CASAFSSDGGYTF. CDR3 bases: TGTGCCAGCGCATTCTCGTCGGACGGAGGCTACACCTTC.

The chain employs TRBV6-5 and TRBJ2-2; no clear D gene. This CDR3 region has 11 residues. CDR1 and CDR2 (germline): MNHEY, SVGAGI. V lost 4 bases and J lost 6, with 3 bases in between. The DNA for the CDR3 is TGTGCCAGCAGTTCCCCCGGGGAGCTGTTTTTT. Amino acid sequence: CASSSPGELFF.

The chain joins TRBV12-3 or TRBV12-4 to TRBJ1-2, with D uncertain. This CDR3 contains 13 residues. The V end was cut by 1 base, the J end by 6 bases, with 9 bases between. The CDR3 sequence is CASSLDGVNGYTF. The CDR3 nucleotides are TGTGCCAGCAGTTTAGATGGGGTAAATGGCTACACCTTC.

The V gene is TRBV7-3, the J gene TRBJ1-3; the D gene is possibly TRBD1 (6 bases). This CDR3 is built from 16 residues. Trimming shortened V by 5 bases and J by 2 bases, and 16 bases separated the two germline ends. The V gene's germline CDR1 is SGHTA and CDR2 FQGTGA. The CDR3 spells CASSPPGGAAGNTIYF. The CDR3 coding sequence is TGTGCCAGCAGCCCTCCCGGGGGGGCGGCTGGAAACACCATATATTTT.

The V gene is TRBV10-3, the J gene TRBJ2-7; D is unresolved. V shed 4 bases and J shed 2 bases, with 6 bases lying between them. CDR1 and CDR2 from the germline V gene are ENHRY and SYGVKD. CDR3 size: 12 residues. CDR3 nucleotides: TGTGCCATCAGTGGGGGTACCTACGAGCAGTACTTC. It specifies CAISGGTYEQYF.

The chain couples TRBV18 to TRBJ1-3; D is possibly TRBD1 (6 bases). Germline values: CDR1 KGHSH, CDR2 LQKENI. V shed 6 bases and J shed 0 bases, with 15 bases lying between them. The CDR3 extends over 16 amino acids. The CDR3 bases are TGTGCCAGCTCCCCTCAGACAGGCGGCTCTGGAAACACCATATATTTT. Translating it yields CASSPQTGGSGNTIYF.

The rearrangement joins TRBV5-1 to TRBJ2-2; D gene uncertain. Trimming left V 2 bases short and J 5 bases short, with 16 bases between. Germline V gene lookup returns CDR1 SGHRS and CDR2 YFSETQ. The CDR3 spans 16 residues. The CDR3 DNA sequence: TGCGCCAGCAGCTTATCATCCGTTACCCTTACCGGGGAGCTGTTTTTT. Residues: CASSLSSVTLTGELFF.

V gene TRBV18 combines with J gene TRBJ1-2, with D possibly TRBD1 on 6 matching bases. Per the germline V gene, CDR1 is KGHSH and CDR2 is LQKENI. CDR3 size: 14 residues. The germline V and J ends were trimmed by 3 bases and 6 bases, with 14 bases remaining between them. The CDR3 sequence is CASSPNTGLHGYTF. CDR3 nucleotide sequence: TGTGCCAGCTCACCCAATACAGGGCTCCATGGCTACACCTTC.

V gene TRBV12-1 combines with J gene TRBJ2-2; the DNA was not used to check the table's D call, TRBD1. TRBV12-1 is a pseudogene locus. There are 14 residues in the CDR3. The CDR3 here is CASSFVAGTGELFF. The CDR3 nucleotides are TGTGCCAGCAGCTTTGTGGCAGGCACCGGGGAGCTGTTTTTT.

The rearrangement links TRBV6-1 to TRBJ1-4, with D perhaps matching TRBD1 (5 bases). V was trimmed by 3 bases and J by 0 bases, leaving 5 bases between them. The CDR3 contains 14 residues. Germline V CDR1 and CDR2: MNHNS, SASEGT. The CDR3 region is CASSDRATNEKLFF. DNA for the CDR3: TGTGCCAGCAGTGACAGGGCAACTAATGAAAAACTGTTTTTT.

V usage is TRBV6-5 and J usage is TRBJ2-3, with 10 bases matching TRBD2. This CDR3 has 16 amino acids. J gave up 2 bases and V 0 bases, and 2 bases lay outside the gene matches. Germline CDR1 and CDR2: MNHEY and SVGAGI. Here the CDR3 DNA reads TGTGCCAGCAGTTACTCTACTAGCGGGGCCACAGATACGCAGTATTTT. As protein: CASSYSTSGATDTQYF.

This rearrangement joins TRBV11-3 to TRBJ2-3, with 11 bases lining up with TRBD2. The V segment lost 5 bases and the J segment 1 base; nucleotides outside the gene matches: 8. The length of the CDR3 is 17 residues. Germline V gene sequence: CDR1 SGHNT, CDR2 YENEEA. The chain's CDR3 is CASSHSKTSGGTDTQYF. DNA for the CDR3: TGTGCCAGCAGCCACTCAAAGACTAGCGGGGGCACAGATACGCAGTATTTT. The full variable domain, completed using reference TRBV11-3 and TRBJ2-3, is EAGVVQSPRYKIIEKKQPVAFWCNPISGHNTLYWYLQNLGQGPELLIRYENEEAVDDSQLPKDRFSAERLKGVDSTLKIQPAELGDSAVYLCASSHSKTSGGTDTQYFGPGTRLTVL.

Here the CDR3 reads CASSYPNSVEHF. In nucleotides, the CDR3 is TGTGCCAGCAGTTACCCTAACTCTGTGGAGCATTTT. The chain couples TRBV12-3 or TRBV12-4 to TRBJ1-5; D not certain. This CDR3 contains 12 residues. The V end lost 4 bases, the J end lost 14 bases, and 15 bases lay between the germline ends.

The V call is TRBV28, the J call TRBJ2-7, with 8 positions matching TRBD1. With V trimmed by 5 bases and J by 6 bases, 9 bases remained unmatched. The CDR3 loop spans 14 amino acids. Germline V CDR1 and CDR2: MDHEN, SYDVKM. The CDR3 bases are TGTGCCAGCAGTCGACCGGGACAGGTATTCGAGCAGTACTTC. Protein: CASSRPGQVFEQYF.

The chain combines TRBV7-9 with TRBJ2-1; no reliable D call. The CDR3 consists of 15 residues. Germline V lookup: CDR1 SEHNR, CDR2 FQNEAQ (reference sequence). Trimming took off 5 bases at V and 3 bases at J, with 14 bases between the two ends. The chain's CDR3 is CASSPQDGRYNEQFF. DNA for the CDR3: TGTGCCAGCAGCCCCCAGGATGGGCGCTACAATGAGCAGTTCTTC.

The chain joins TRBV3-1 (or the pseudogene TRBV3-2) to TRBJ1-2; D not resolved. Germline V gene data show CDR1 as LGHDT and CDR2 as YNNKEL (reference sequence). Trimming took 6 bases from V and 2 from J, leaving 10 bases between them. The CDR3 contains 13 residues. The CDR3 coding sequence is TGTGCCAGCAGAAGGACGGGGAACTATGGCTACACCTTC. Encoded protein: CASRRTGNYGYTF.

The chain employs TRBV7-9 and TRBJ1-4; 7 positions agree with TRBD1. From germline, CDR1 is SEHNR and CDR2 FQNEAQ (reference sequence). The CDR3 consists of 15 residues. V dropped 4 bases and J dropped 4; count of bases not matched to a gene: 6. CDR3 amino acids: CASSWTQGGNEKLFF. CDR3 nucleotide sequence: TGTGCCAGCAGCTGGACCCAGGGGGGTAATGAAAAACTGTTTTTT. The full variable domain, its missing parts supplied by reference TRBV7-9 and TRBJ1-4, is DTGVSQNPRHKITKRGQNVTFRCDPISEHNRLYWYRQTLGQGPEFLTYFQNEAQLEKSRLLSDRFSAERPKGSFSTLEIQRTEQGDSAMYLCASSWTQGGNEKLFFGSGTQLSVL.

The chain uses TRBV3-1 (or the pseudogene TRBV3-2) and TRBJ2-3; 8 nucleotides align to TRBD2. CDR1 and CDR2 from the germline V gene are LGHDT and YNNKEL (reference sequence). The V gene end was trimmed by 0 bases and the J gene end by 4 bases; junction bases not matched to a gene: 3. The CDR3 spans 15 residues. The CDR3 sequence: CASSQDGLAADTQYF. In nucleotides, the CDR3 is TGTGCCAGCAGCCAAGATGGACTAGCCGCAGATACGCAGTATTTT.